The 18 T cell receptor beta chains below come from one sample, sequenced in a study of cytomegalovirus exposure and HLA in healthy donors. The method was immunoSEQ multiplex PCR; TCRdb's version includes in-frame clones alone and lacks a portion of them. The sample holds some 54,000 clones, around 90% seen once. Sample: PBMCs. The receptor source for this set is a man aged 18 to 30 in good health and CMV-seronegative.

This CDR3 is CSVPRTDNTGELFF. The CDR3 DNA is TGCAGCGTCCCGCGGACAGACAACACCGGGGAGCTGTTTTTT. The chain joins TRBV29-1 to TRBJ2-2; a possible D gene is TRBD1 (6 bases). CDR1 and CDR2 from the germline V gene are SQVTM and ANQGSEA. The CDR3 runs to 14 residues. V dropped 6 bases and J dropped 2 bases, with 13 bases sitting between them.

The table lists this clone with a count of one. The chain employs TRBV4-2 and TRBJ1-2, with D unresolved. The CDR3 extends over 15 amino acids. V was pared by 1 base and J by 8 bases, with 17 bases between. Germline lookup yields CDR1 LGHNA and CDR2 YNFKEQ. The DNA of the CDR3 is TGTGCCAGCAGCCAAGCCCAGGACTCTCCCGCAGGCTACACCTTC. Protein sequence: CASSQAQDSPAGYTF.

The gene calls are TRBV5-6 and TRBJ2-5; D gene ambiguous. The CDR3 is 14 residues long. Germline V lookup: CDR1 SGHDT, CDR2 YYEEEE. Trimming removed 4 bases from V and 3 bases from J, with 13 bases in between. CDR3 protein: CASSAWIQEETQYF. CDR3 nucleotide sequence: TGTGCCAGCAGCGCCTGGATTCAGGAAGAGACCCAGTACTTC.

The chain has TRBV7-8 and TRBJ1-3; a possible D gene is TRBD1 (5 bases). The germline V gene encodes CDR1 SGHVS and CDR2 FQNEAQ. The CDR3 has 18 residues. The V and J ends lost 5 bases and 0 bases respectively, with 20 bases between them. CDR3 bases: TGTGCCAGCAGCCTCTCGTACGGGACTGTATTCTCTGGAAACACCATATATTTT. Amino acids: CASSLSYGTVFSGNTIYF.

This rearrangement joins TRBV11-2 to TRBJ1-2, with 7 bases that match TRBD1. Germline values: CDR1 SGHAT, CDR2 FQNNGV. The ends lost 4 bases at V and 8 bases at J; junction bases unmatched: 7. This CDR3 has 13 amino acids. CDR3 in DNA: TGTGCCAGCAGCTCGGACAGGATGGGAGGCTACACCTTC. Its translation is CASSSDRMGGYTF.

The chain combines TRBV10-2 with TRBJ1-3; D is possibly TRBD1 (5 bases). Trimming stripped 2 bases from V and 3 bases from J, with 11 bases between. CDR3 length: 15 amino acids. Looked up from germline, CDR1 is WSHSY and CDR2 is SAAADI. This CDR3 is CASSEHLRVGNTIYF. Here the CDR3 DNA reads TGCGCCAGCAGTGAGCACCTCAGGGTTGGAAACACCATATATTTT.

The chain recombines TRBV5-5 with TRBJ1-1; perhaps TRBD1 as D (6 bases). This CDR3 contains 13 residues. V lost 4 bases to trimming and J lost 7 bases, with 14 bases between them. Germline assignment: CDR1 SGHKS and CDR2 YYEKEE (reference sequence). The CDR3 here is CASSTRGANEAFF. In nucleotides, the CDR3 is TGTGCCAGCAGCACCCGGGGGGCCAATGAAGCTTTCTTT. Complete variable domain (other parts from reference TRBV5-5 and TRBJ1-1): DAGVTQSPTHLIKTRGQQVTLRCSPISGHKSVSWYQQVLGQGPQFIFQYYEKEERGRGNFPDRFSARQFPNYSSELNVNALLLGDSALYLCASSTRGANEAFFGQGTRLTVV.

The J gene is TRBJ1-1, the V gene TRBV28, with unresolved D. The CDR3 is 14 residues long. Trimming shortened V by 5 bases and J by 4 bases, and 14 bases separated the two germline ends. From germline, CDR1 is MDHEN and CDR2 SYDVKM. The CDR3 nucleotides are TGTGCCAGCAGTCCAGCGGACGTAATCACTGAAGCTTTCTTT. Amino acid sequence: CASSPADVITEAFF.

V and J are TRBV9 and TRBJ2-7; 7 bases line up with TRBD2. V was pared by 4 bases and J by 5 bases, with 12 bases of the junction left unmatched. In germline, CDR1 is SGDLS, CDR2 YYNGEE. CDR3 length: 15 amino acids. The CDR3 DNA follows: TGTGCCAGCAGCCCCCAAGCGGGACCCCAAAACGAGCAGTACTTC. Amino acids: CASSPQAGPQNEQYF.

The chain is built from TRBV19 and TRBJ2-2, with 9 bases identical to TRBD1. Germline V gene sequence: CDR1 LNHDA, CDR2 SQIVND (reference sequence). The CDR3 extends over 17 amino acids. With V trimmed by 9 bases and J by 6 bases, 17 bases remained unmatched. CDR3: CASAELRDRVYPGELFF. The CDR3 DNA reads TGTGCCAGCGCAGAACTCCGGGACAGGGTGTATCCCGGGGAGCTGTTTTTT.

The CDR3 region is CASSPTFQEAYEQYF. CDR3 bases: TGTGCCAGCAGCCCTACTTTCCAGGAAGCCTACGAGCAGTACTTC. The genes are TRBV9 and TRBJ2-7; D not resolved. Germline values: CDR1 SGDLS, CDR2 YYNGEE. The CDR3 sequence is 15 residues long. The V and J ends lost 4 bases and 2 bases respectively, with 16 bases between them.

The rearrangement uses TRBV28 and TRBJ2-5, with 14 bases matching TRBD2. The CDR3 contains 16 residues. In germline, CDR1 is MDHEN, CDR2 SYDVKM. Germline trimming cut 3 bases from V and 3 bases from J; bases unmatched to any gene: 3. CDR3 amino acids: CASSFPGLAGEETQYF. The CDR3 DNA reads as TGTGCCAGCAGTTTCCCGGGACTAGCGGGAGAAGAGACCCAGTACTTC.

The chain uses TRBV6-6 and TRBJ2-1, with 7 bases fitting TRBD2. Germline lookup yields CDR1 MNHNY and CDR2 SVGAGI (reference sequence). V lost 10 bases to trimming and J lost 4 bases; unmatched junction nucleotides: 7. The CDR3 consists of 13 residues. The CDR3 DNA is TGTGCCACCCAGACTAGCAGGTACAATGAGCAGTTCTTC. Amino acids: CATQTSRYNEQFF.

This clone was seen only once. This chain uses TRBV27 with TRBJ2-1; D unresolved. CDR1 MNHEY and CDR2 SMNVEV come from the germline V gene (reference sequence). With 5 bases removed from V and 8 bases from J, the gap between germline ends came to 16 bases. The CDR3 runs to 14 residues. As DNA, the CDR3 is TGTGCCAGCAGTCCCCAGCGAACGGCGGATGAGCAGTTCTTC. This gives the protein CASSPQRTADEQFF.

The chain couples TRBV6-5 to TRBJ2-1; 9 bases are shared with TRBD1. The CDR3 is made up of 14 amino acids. The germline V gene has CDR1 MNHEY and CDR2 SVGAGI. Unmatched junction bases numbered 2, after V lost 2 bases and J lost 6 bases. Here the CDR3 reads CASSYGTGSNEQFF. CDR3 in DNA: TGTGCCAGCAGTTACGGGACAGGGAGCAATGAGCAGTTCTTC.

The V gene is TRBV21-1, the J gene TRBJ2-1; the DNA was not used to check the table's D call, TRBD2. TRBV21-1 is designated a pseudogene. The CDR3 is 17 residues long. The CDR3 nucleotides are TGTGCCAGCCCTACCGGGGCCGGGACTAGCGCCTACAATGAGCAGTTCTTC. As protein: CASPTGAGTSAYNEQFF.

In nucleotides, the CDR3 is TGTGCCAGCAGTTTAGGTACAGGGGGTGGAAACACCATATATTTT. Encoded protein: CASSLGTGGGNTIYF. The chain joins TRBV27 to TRBJ1-3, with 8 nucleotides matching TRBD1. The trim removed 2 bases at V and 3 bases at J, leaving 3 bases unmatched. The germline V gene has CDR1 MNHEY and CDR2 SMNVEV (reference sequence). The CDR3 covers 15 residues.

The chain employs TRBV28 and TRBJ2-2; 10 bases align to TRBD1. The germline V gene encodes CDR1 MDHEN and CDR2 SYDVKM. J lost 3 bases, V lost 3 bases, and 13 bases had no gene match. This CDR3 region has 19 residues. The CDR3 region has the DNA TGTGCCAGCAGTTTGTCGGGGGACAGGGGTTTCGAGGACACCGGGGAGCTGTTTTTT. As protein: CASSLSGDRGFEDTGELFF.